Below, 6 T cell receptor beta chains from the same sample are listed, as sequenced in a study of T-cell reconstitution after alpha-beta-depleted transplantation in children. Unique molecular identifiers were incorporated when the TCRbeta library was constructed. MiXCR, run by TCRdb on the PCR reads, gives a single entry per CDR3 protein. The table has about 540,000 distinct CDR3 sequences, around 19% seen once; the top ten hold 3.3%. Here the sequenced sample was PBMCs from the stem cell graft donor, taken from the stem cell graft. These receptors all stem from a human donor who donated a stem cell graft to a child with acute lymphoblastic leukemia.

This sequence joins TRBV4-1 and TRBJ2-5, with D maybe TRBD2 (7 bases). V shed 0 bases and J shed 4 bases, with 21 bases lying between them. Germline V CDR1 and CDR2: MGHRA, YSYEKL. The CDR3 runs 18 residues. The CDR3 DNA sequence: TGCGCCAGCAGCCAAGAAGGACGGGAGAAAAGGGGGGGAGAGACCCAGTACTTC. Amino acid sequence: CASSQEGREKRGGETQYF.

The V call is TRBV18, the J call TRBJ2-2; D is undetermined. The CDR3 sequence is 13 residues long. Germline V gene sequence: CDR1 KGHSH, CDR2 LQKENI. Between the trimmed V and J ends, which lost 4 bases and 3 bases, there was a span of 6 bases. The CDR3 protein is CASSRHDTGELFF. The DNA of the CDR3 is TGTGCCAGCTCACGACACGACACCGGGGAGCTGTTTTTT.

The chain recombines TRBV9 with TRBJ1-6, with 10 bases identical to TRBD1. CDR3 length: 17 residues. Looked up from germline, CDR1 is SGDLS and CDR2 is YYNGEE. Trimming cost V 1 base and J 7 bases; bases outside gene matches: 8. The CDR3 spells CASSVQGTGAYNSPLHF. CDR3 in DNA: TGTGCCAGCAGCGTACAGGGGACAGGGGCTTACAATTCACCCCTCCACTTT.

The V gene is TRBV29-1, the J gene TRBJ1-3; no definite D call. Germline loops: CDR1 SQVTM, CDR2 ANQGSEA. Between the trimmed V and J ends, which lost 6 bases and 4 bases, there was a span of 22 bases. The CDR3 is 16 amino acids. CDR3 loop: CSVRPRLQRKGNTIYF. The CDR3 DNA sequence: TGCAGCGTGCGCCCCCGACTCCAACGGAAGGGAAACACCATATATTTT.

This clonotype was found a few times. J is TRBJ1-2 and V is TRBV27; 8 bases are a match to TRBD1. This CDR3 spans 14 amino acids. Germline V lookup: CDR1 MNHEY, CDR2 SMNVEV (reference sequence). The V and J ends lost 5 bases and 6 bases, in that order; junction bases with no gene match: 8. CDR3 in DNA: TGTGCCAGCAGTGTCCAATCAGGGGGCGATGGCTACACCTTC. It yields the protein CASSVQSGGDGYTF.

The chain links TRBV7-8 to TRBJ1-4; D ambiguous. V lost 1 base and J 5 bases, leaving 20 bases between the germline ends. Germline lookup yields CDR1 SGHVS and CDR2 FQNEAQ. The CDR3 contains 18 residues. The CDR3 sequence is CASSLVPGRRQKNEKLFF. Written as DNA, the CDR3 is TGTGCCAGCAGCTTAGTCCCCGGGAGGAGGCAGAAGAATGAAAAACTGTTTTTT. Looking up the rest from reference TRBV7-8 and TRBJ1-4 gives the full variable domain: GAGVSQSPRYKVAKRGQDVALRCDPISGHVSLFWYQQALGQGPEFLTYFQNEAQLDKSGLPSDRFFAERPEGSVSTLKIQRTQQEDSAVYLCASSLVPGRRQKNEKLFFGSGTQLSVL.